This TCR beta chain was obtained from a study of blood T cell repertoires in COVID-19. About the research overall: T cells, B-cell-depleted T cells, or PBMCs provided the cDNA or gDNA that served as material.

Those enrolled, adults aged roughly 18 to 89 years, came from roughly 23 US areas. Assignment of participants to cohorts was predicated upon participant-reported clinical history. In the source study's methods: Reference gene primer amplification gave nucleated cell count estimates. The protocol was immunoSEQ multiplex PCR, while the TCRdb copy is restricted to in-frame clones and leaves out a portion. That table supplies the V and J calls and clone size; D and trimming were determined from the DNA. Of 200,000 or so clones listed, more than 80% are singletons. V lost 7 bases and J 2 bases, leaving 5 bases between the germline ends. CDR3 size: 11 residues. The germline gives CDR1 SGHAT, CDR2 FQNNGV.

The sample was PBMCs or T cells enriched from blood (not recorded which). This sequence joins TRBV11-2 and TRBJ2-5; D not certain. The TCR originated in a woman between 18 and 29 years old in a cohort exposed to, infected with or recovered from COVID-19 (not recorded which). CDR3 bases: TGTGCCAGCACCCAACAAGAGACCCAGTACTTC. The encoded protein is CASTQQETQYF.